A selection of T cell receptor beta chains follows, all from one sample in a study of blood T cell repertoires in COVID-19. The protocol was immunoSEQ multiplex PCR, while the TCRdb copy is restricted to in-frame clones and leaves out a portion. The table shows over 250,000 clones, with 75% to 85% occurring only once. The sequencing input was peripheral blood. The receptors derive from a man between 45 and 60 years old with active or convalescent COVID-19. Both conserved end residues are part of each CDR3. The D gene is left open where the match is weak. For some rows the clone size is stated as once, few or many, or as a class when expanded; others skip it.

CDR3: CASSYGRGKQETQYF; DNA: TGTGCCAGCAGTTACGGTCGCGGGAAGCAAGAGACCCAGTACTTC; D: NA; size: NA; V: TRBV6-2/TRBV6-3; J: TRBJ2-5
CDR3: CASSFSGTGFGYTF; DNA: TGTGCCAGCAGTTTTTCAGGGACAGGGTTTGGCTACACCTTC; D: TRBD1; size: NA; V: TRBV28; J: TRBJ1-2
CDR3: CASSEAPRAHYGYTF; DNA: TGTGCCAGCAGTGAAGCCCCCAGGGCCCACTATGGCTACACCTTC; D: NA; size: NA; V: TRBV6-1; J: TRBJ1-2
CDR3: CSASPGQGASYGYTF; DNA: TGCAGTGCTAGTCCGGGACAGGGGGCCAGCTATGGCTACACCTTC; D: TRBD1; size: NA; V: TRBV20-1; J: TRBJ1-2
CDR3: CASSTDRGTDTQYF; DNA: TGCGCCAGCAGCACGGACAGGGGCACAGATACGCAGTATTTT; D: TRBD1; size: NA; V: TRBV5-1; J: TRBJ2-3
CDR3: CASGASAYNEQFF; DNA: TGTGCCAGCGGGGCTAGCGCGTACAATGAGCAGTTCTTC; D: NA; size: NA; V: TRBV7-9; J: TRBJ2-1
CDR3: CASSDSGGVMADTQYF; DNA: TGTGCCAGCAGTGATAGCGGGGGAGTAATGGCAGATACGCAGTATTTT; D: TRBD2; size: NA; V: TRBV6-2/TRBV6-3; J: TRBJ2-3
CDR3: CATSRDRGNSPLHF; DNA: TGTGCCACCAGCAGAGATCGGGGGAACTCACCCCTCCACTTT; D: NA; size: NA; V: TRBV15; J: TRBJ1-6
CDR3: CASSLGGIPYNEQFF; DNA: TGTGCCAGCAGTTTAGGCGGGATCCCCTACAATGAGCAGTTCTTC; D: NA; size: few; V: TRBV28; J: TRBJ2-1
CDR3: CAWRDTGTSGTEQYF; DNA: TGTGCCTGGAGGGATACCGGGACTAGCGGGACCGAGCAGTACTTC; D: TRBD2; size: NA; V: TRBV30; J: TRBJ2-7
CDR3: CASEGLAGGRNEQFF; DNA: TGTGCCAGCGAGGGACTAGCGGGAGGAAGGAATGAGCAGTTCTTC; D: TRBD2; size: NA; V: TRBV19; J: TRBJ2-1
CDR3: CAISGGQAYGYTF; DNA: TGTGCCATCAGTGGGGGACAGGCCTATGGCTACACCTTC; D: TRBD1; size: NA; V: TRBV10-3; J: TRBJ1-2
CDR3: CAWSGGTGNYGYTF; DNA: TGTGCCTGGAGTGGGGGGACAGGCAACTATGGCTACACCTTC; D: TRBD1; size: NA; V: TRBV30; J: TRBJ1-2
CDR3: CASSQVILNTEAFF; DNA: TGCGCCAGCAGCCAAGTAATCTTGAACACTGAAGCTTTCTTT; D: NA; size: NA; V: TRBV4-1; J: TRBJ1-1
CDR3: CASRSEVGDGYTF; DNA: TGTGCCAGCAGGTCCGAGGTGGGTGACGGCTACACCTTC; D: NA; size: NA; V: TRBV2; J: TRBJ1-2
CDR3: CASSSLLQGSTIYF; DNA: TGTGCCAGCAGTTCCTTACTACAGGGGTCCACCATATATTTT; D: TRBD1; size: NA; V: TRBV27; J: TRBJ1-3
CDR3: CASQGVPNTGELFF; DNA: TGTGCCAGCCAGGGGGTTCCGAACACCGGGGAGCTGTTTTTT; D: TRBD1; size: NA; V: TRBV10-3; J: TRBJ2-2
CDR3: CAISLDRDRQPQHF; DNA: TGTGCCATCAGTCTAGACAGGGACCGTCAGCCCCAGCATTTT; D: TRBD1; size: NA; V: TRBV10-3; J: TRBJ1-5
CDR3: CASSLGRDEKLFF; DNA: TGCGCCAGCAGCTTGGGGCGGGACGAGAAGCTGTTTTTT; D: NA; size: NA; V: TRBV5-1; J: TRBJ2-2
CDR3: CASSPSGGAGEQYF; DNA: TGTGCCAGCAGCCCCTCCGGCGGGGCGGGGGAGCAGTACTTC; D: NA; size: NA; V: TRBV6-5; J: TRBJ2-7
CDR3: CASSSPGTGTYEQYF; DNA: TGTGCCAGCAGTAGCCCCGGGACAGGGACCTACGAGCAGTACTTC; D: TRBD1; size: once; V: TRBV7-9; J: TRBJ2-7
CDR3: CASSRLAGVSYEQYF; DNA: TGTGCCAGTAGCCGACTAGCGGGAGTCTCCTACGAGCAGTACTTC; D: TRBD2; size: once; V: TRBV19; J: TRBJ2-7
CDR3: CASFTAGDTGELFF; DNA: TGTGCCAGCTTTACGGCGGGAGACACCGGGGAGCTGTTTTTT; D: TRBD2; size: NA; V: TRBV7-9; J: TRBJ2-2
CDR3: CSVRPYRGTNEQFF; DNA: TGCAGCGTTCGACCCTACAGGGGCACGAATGAGCAGTTCTTC; D: TRBD1; size: once; V: TRBV29-1; J: TRBJ2-1
CDR3: CASSTNTGELFF; DNA: TGTGCCAGCAGCACAAACACCGGGGAGCTGTTTTTT; D: NA; size: NA; V: TRBV7-3; J: TRBJ2-2
CDR3: CASSSRDRPNTEAFF; DNA: TGTGCCAGCAGTTCCAGGGACAGACCGAACACTGAAGCTTTCTTT; D: TRBD1; size: NA; V: TRBV28; J: TRBJ1-1
CDR3: CASGFQGTDTQYF; DNA: TGTGCTAGTGGTTTCCAGGGGACAGATACGCAGTATTTT; D: NA; size: NA; V: TRBV12-5; J: TRBJ2-3
CDR3: CASSFSGKRYEQYF; DNA: TGTGCCAGCAGTTTTAGCGGAAAACGCTACGAGCAGTACTTC; D: NA; size: NA; V: TRBV2; J: TRBJ2-7